Listed here are 27 T cell receptor beta chains from one sample, sequenced in a study of shared clonotypes between healthy human individuals. Produced via immunoSEQ multiplex PCR; TCRdb's table is partial and in-frame only. The sample yields over 1.5 million clones, about 98% seen once. Sequences were obtained from naive CD4+ T cells sorted from blood. As to subset: CD45RA+ positively selected. These receptors were collected from a man aged 25 to 40 in good health.

In this sample, this clone turned up once. The chain links TRBV5-4 to TRBJ1-5; tentatively, D is TRBD1 (6 bases). The length of the CDR3 is 15 residues. Trimming pared 9 bases from V and 9 bases from J, leaving 25 bases between. Germline V gives CDR1 SGHNT, CDR2 YYREEE (reference sequence). The CDR3 is CATADNRQAKGPQHF. CDR3 nucleotide sequence: TGTGCCACCGCCGATAATAGACAGGCCAAGGGGCCCCAGCATTTT.

The chain employs TRBV21-1 and TRBJ2-7; the D call of TRBD1 is as the table states it, not checked on the DNA. TRBV21-1 is noted as a pseudogene. The CDR3 has 12 amino acids. The chain's CDR3 is CASSNSGTGLYF. The DNA of the CDR3 is TGTGCCAGCAGCAATTCCGGGACAGGCCTATACTTC.

The V and J genes are TRBV15 and TRBJ2-5, with 8 bases matching TRBD2. V was pared by 0 bases and J by 6 bases, with 12 bases of the junction left unmatched. In germline, CDR1 is LNHNV, CDR2 YYDKDF (reference sequence). CDR3 size: 17 residues. The CDR3 nucleotides are TGTGCCACCAGCAGAGATACCAGGACTAGCCTTATAAAGACCCAGTACTTC. Its protein is CATSRDTRTSLIKTQYF.

The V call is TRBV10-3, the J call TRBJ2-5, with 9 nucleotides matching TRBD2. With V trimmed by 7 bases and J by 3 bases, 15 bases remained unmatched. The V gene's germline CDR1 is ENHRY and CDR2 SYGVKD. The length of the CDR3 is 17 residues. CDR3 loop: CAIKTGFRSSGEETQYF. The DNA of the CDR3 is TGTGCCATCAAGACCGGTTTTAGGTCTAGCGGGGAAGAGACCCAGTACTTC.

This clone was seen just once. This chain connects TRBV5-5 to TRBJ2-2; D unclear. V was clipped by 1 base and J by 0 bases, with 7 bases between them. CDR1 is SGHKS, CDR2 YYEKEE, per germline (reference sequence). The CDR3 spans 15 residues. The chain's CDR3 is CASSLKHSNTGELFF. In DNA form, the CDR3 reads TGTGCCAGCAGCTTGAAACACTCGAACACCGGGGAGCTGTTTTTT.

CDR3 in DNA: TGTGCCACCAGCGCGCGACAGGGGCAGCACTACAATGAGCAGTTCTTC. Translation gives CATSARQGQHYNEQFF. The chain recombines TRBV15 with TRBJ2-1, with 8 positions matching TRBD1. This CDR3 has 16 amino acids. V was pared by 5 bases and J by 3 bases, with 9 bases of the junction left unmatched. CDR1 is LNHNV and CDR2 is YYDKDF in the germline V gene (reference sequence).

The V and J genes are TRBV5-1 and TRBJ1-3, with 9 bases identical to TRBD1. This CDR3 spans 18 amino acids. Germline values: CDR1 SGHRS, CDR2 YFSETQ. V was pared by 3 bases and J by 2 bases, with 12 bases of the junction left unmatched. CDR3 region: CASSSGQGSPHAGNTIYF. As DNA, the CDR3 is TGCGCCAGCAGCTCGGGACAGGGTTCCCCCCACGCTGGAAACACCATATATTTT.

Details on this clone: Other DNA sequences in this sample translate to the same CDR3. The chain links TRBV28 to TRBJ1-5; 7 nucleotides agree with TRBD1. CDR3 length equals 16 residues. Germline V CDR1 and CDR2: MDHEN, SYDVKM. Unmatched junction bases numbered 7, after V lost 5 bases and J lost 0 bases. The CDR3 loop reads CASSPHRGNSNQPQHF. DNA of the CDR3: TGTGCCAGCAGTCCACACAGGGGAAATAGCAATCAGCCCCAGCATTTT.

This sequence joins TRBV7-3 and TRBJ2-2, with D maybe TRBD2 (6 bases). This CDR3 is 15 amino acids long. V was cut by 2 bases and J by 5 bases, with 12 bases left in between. Germline CDR1 reads SGHTA; CDR2 reads FQGTGA. For the CDR3, the DNA is TGTGCCAGCAGCTTAGGAGGGCTGGGGACCGGGGAGCTGTTTTTT. Protein sequence: CASSLGGLGTGELFF.

The gene calls are TRBV5-1 and TRBJ1-1; D is ambiguous. Between the trimmed V and J ends, which lost 2 bases and 4 bases, there was a span of 12 bases. CDR3 size: 14 residues. Germline V gene lookup returns CDR1 SGHRS and CDR2 YFSETQ. Written as DNA, the CDR3 is TGCGCCAGCAGCTTAGCGCAGTTCCCCACTGAAGCTTTCTTT. This translates into CASSLAQFPTEAFF.

DNA for the CDR3: TGTGCCAGCAGCTTAACAGGGGCGTGGGAGACCCAGTACTTC. Translation gives CASSLTGAWETQYF. The chain uses TRBV5-4 and TRBJ2-5; 7 bases match TRBD1. Germline values: CDR1 SGHNT, CDR2 YYREEE (reference sequence). Trimming took 2 bases from V and 5 from J; bases not matched to a gene: 6. The CDR3 loop spans 14 amino acids.

The rearrangement uses TRBV10-3 and TRBJ1-2; D is perhaps TRBD1 (5 bases). V was shortened by 4 bases and J by 8 bases, with 17 bases between the two germline ends. The CDR3 loop spans 14 amino acids. CDR1 is ENHRY and CDR2 is SYGVKD in the germline V gene. CDR3 bases: TGTGCCATCAGTGGCCCCGCAGGGACGGGAGGCTACACCTTC. Amino acid sequence: CAISGPAGTGGYTF.

This chain connects TRBV19 to TRBJ2-3; D is perhaps TRBD1 (6 bases). Germline CDR1 and CDR2: LNHDA and SQIVND (reference sequence). Deletions cut 3 bases from V and 5 bases from J, with 12 bases between. The CDR3 runs to 14 residues. The CDR3 sequence is CASSIDRRRDTQYF. In DNA, the CDR3 is TGTGCCAGTAGTATTGACAGGCGACGAGATACGCAGTATTTT.

The chain links TRBV5-1 to TRBJ2-4; TRBD1 or TRBD2 may be the D gene (6 bases each). CDR1 is SGHRS and CDR2 is YFSETQ in the germline V gene. CDR3 size: 17 residues. With 6 bases removed from V and 3 bases from J, the gap between germline ends came to 22 bases. CDR3 DNA sequence: TGCGCCAGCACCCGGGGGCCTAACAGGGAGGACAAAAACATTCAGTACTTC. It translates to CASTRGPNREDKNIQYF.

In DNA form, the CDR3 reads TGTGCCAGCAAGATAGTGATAAGCTCCTACGAGCAGTACTTC. Amino acid sequence: CASKIVISSYEQYF. The rearrangement links TRBV28 to TRBJ2-7; D gene uncertain. Trimming left V 7 bases short and J 0 bases short, with 13 bases between. Germline loops: CDR1 MDHEN, CDR2 SYDVKM. The CDR3 length is 14 residues.

The rearrangement joins TRBV6-5 to TRBJ2-5; D remains ambiguous. V was cut by 0 bases and J by 4 bases, with 15 bases left in between. The CDR3 spans 16 residues. Germline CDR1 and CDR2: MNHEY and SVGAGI. The CDR3 is CASSYSTGRVRETQYF. Here the CDR3 DNA reads TGTGCCAGCAGTTACTCAACCGGAAGGGTACGAGAGACCCAGTACTTC.

This clone was counted once. CDR3 DNA sequence: TGCGCCAGCAGCTTGGCTACGACAGGCCCCTACAATGAGCAGTTCTTC. Translation gives CASSLATTGPYNEQFF. This chain joins TRBV5-1 and TRBJ2-1, with D possibly matching TRBD1 (6 bases). This CDR3 is built from 16 residues. Germline V CDR1 and CDR2: SGHRS, YFSETQ. V gave up 0 bases and J gave up 2 bases, with 12 bases separating them.

J is TRBJ1-3 and V is TRBV18; D uncertain. This CDR3 contains 14 residues. Germline CDR1 and CDR2: KGHSH and LQKENI. V lost 3 bases and J lost 5, with 11 bases in between. The CDR3 protein is CASSPGQIRNTIYF. CDR3 DNA: TGTGCCAGCTCACCGGGCCAGATCAGAAACACCATATATTTT.

The chain employs TRBV4-1 and TRBJ2-1; 7 bases are shared with TRBD2. The CDR3 loop spans 14 amino acids. J gave up 4 bases and V 5 bases, and 5 bases lay outside the gene matches. The germline V gene has CDR1 MGHRA and CDR2 YSYEKL. This CDR3 is CASSTGREYNEQFF. The DNA for the CDR3 is TGCGCCAGCAGCACGGGGAGGGAATACAATGAGCAGTTCTTC.

The chain joins TRBV9 to TRBJ1-1; maybe TRBD1 (5 bases). Germline V gives CDR1 SGDLS, CDR2 YYNGEE. The CDR3 consists of 15 residues. V lost 2 bases to trimming and J lost 1 base, with 12 bases between them. The CDR3 nucleotides are TGTGCCAGCAGCGTGGGGCCCAGGGAGAACACTGAAGCTTTCTTT. It codes for CASSVGPRENTEAFF.

The chain couples TRBV9 to TRBJ2-3; D not certain. CDR1 and CDR2 from the germline V gene are SGDLS and YYNGEE. With 5 bases removed from V and 2 bases from J, the gap between germline ends came to 9 bases. The CDR3 has 13 residues. For the CDR3, the DNA is TGTGCCAGCAGAACCGGGCCCACAGATACGCAGTATTTT. It specifies CASRTGPTDTQYF. Based on the CDR3 plus reference TRBV9 and TRBJ2-3, the full variable domain is DSGVTQTPKHLITATGQRVTLRCSPRSGDLSVYWYQQSLDQGLQFLIQYYNGEERAKGNILERFSAQQFPDLHSELNLSSLELGDSALYFCASRTGPTDTQYFGPGTRLTVL.

V is TRBV18 and J is TRBJ2-1; D possibly uses TRBD1 or TRBD2 (5 bases each). The CDR3 is 17 residues long. CDR1 is KGHSH, CDR2 LQKENI, per germline. Trimming cost V 4 bases and J 2 bases, with 18 bases left between them. CDR3 region: CASSRDWDALTYNEQFF. The DNA for the CDR3 is TGTGCCAGCTCACGTGACTGGGACGCATTAACCTACAATGAGCAGTTCTTC.

The V and J genes are TRBV25-1 and TRBJ2-7; 8 bases are shared with TRBD2. V gave up 1 base and J gave up 5 bases; unmatched junction bases: 7. The germline V gene has CDR1 MGHDK and CDR2 SYGVNS. CDR3 length: 15 residues. CDR3 loop: CASSELLAGRDEQYF. CDR3 DNA: TGTGCCAGCAGTGAATTATTAGCGGGAAGAGACGAGCAGTACTTC.

This rearrangement joins TRBV2 to TRBJ1-5, with D uncertain. Germline-derived CDR1 and CDR2 are SNHLY and FYNNEI. The V gene lost 4 bases and the J gene lost 0 bases, with 13 bases spanning the gap. CDR3 length equals 16 residues. In DNA, the CDR3 is TGTGCCAGCAGTGCATCTGGGCGGGGTAGCAATCAGCCCCAGCATTTT. Translating gives CASSASGRGSNQPQHF.

The chain employs TRBV18 and TRBJ2-5; 10 nucleotides align to TRBD1. V was pared by 3 bases and J by 3 bases, with 4 bases of the junction left unmatched. The CDR3 length is 15 residues. The germline V gene has CDR1 KGHSH and CDR2 LQKENI. CDR3 sequence (DNA): TGTGCCAGCTCACCGGGACAGGGGACAAAAGAGACCCAGTACTTC. Translating it yields CASSPGQGTKETQYF.

This clone has just one count. The chain joins TRBV11-2 to TRBJ2-5; 7 bases agree with TRBD1. V trimming: 2 bases; J trimming: 5 bases; junction bases outside the gene matches: 5. The V gene's germline CDR1 is SGHAT and CDR2 FQNNGV. The CDR3 has 14 residues. The CDR3 loop reads CASSLSQGLETQYF. The CDR3 DNA reads TGTGCCAGCAGCTTATCACAGGGGTTGGAGACCCAGTACTTC.

The chain links TRBV2 to TRBJ1-1, with D hard to call. V lost 4 bases to trimming and J lost 5 bases, with 14 bases between them. CDR1 and CDR2 from the germline V gene are SNHLY and FYNNEI. The CDR3 length is 14 residues. The CDR3 DNA follows: TGTGCCAGCAGTGGAGTTTTTAAGGGAACTGAAGCTTTCTTT. Encoded protein: CASSGVFKGTEAFF. Looking up the rest from reference TRBV2 and TRBJ1-1 gives the full variable domain: EPEVTQTPSHQVTQMGQEVILRCVPISNHLYFYWYRQILGQKVEFLVSFYNNEISEKSEIFDDQFSVERPDGSNFTLKIRSTKLEDSAMYFCASSGVFKGTEAFFGQGTRLTVV.